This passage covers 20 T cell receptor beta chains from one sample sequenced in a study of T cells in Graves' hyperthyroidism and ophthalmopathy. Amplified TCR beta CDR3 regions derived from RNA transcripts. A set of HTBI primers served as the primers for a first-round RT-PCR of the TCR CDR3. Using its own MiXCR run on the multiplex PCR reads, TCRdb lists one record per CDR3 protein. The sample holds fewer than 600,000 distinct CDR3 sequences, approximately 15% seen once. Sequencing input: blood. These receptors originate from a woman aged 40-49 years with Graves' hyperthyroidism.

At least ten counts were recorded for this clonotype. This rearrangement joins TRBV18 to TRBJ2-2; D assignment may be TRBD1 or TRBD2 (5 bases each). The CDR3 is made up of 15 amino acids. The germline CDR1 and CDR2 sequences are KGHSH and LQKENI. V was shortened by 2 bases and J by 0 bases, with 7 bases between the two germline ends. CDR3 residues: CASSPGGSNTGELFF. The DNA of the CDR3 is TGTGCCAGCTCACCAGGGGGTTCGAACACCGGGGAGCTGTTTTTT.

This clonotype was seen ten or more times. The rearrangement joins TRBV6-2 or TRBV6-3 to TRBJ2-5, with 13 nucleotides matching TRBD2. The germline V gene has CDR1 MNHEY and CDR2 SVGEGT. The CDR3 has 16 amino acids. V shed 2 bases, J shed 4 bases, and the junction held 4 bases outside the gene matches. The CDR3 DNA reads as TGTGCCAGCAGTTACGCGGGACTAGCGGGAACAGAGACCCAGTACTTC. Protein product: CASSYAGLAGTETQYF.

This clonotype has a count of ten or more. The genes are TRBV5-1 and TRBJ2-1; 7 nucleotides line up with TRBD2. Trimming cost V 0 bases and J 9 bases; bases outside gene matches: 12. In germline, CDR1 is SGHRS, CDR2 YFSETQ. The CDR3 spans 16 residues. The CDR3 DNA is TGCGCCAGCAGCTTGGCACCGGCGGGAGCTCCCACTGAGCAGTTCTTC. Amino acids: CASSLAPAGAPTEQFF.

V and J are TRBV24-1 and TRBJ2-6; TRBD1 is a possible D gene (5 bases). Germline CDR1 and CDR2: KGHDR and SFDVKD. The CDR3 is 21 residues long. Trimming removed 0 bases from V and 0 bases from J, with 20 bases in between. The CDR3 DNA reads TGTGCCACCAGTGATTTGTTTCTGAGCCCAGGGCCAAGCTCTGGGGCCAACGTCCTGACTTTC. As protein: CATSDLFLSPGPSSGANVLTF.

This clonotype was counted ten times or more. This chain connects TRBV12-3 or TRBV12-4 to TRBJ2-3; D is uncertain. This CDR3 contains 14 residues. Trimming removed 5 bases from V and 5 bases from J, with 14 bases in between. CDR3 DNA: TGTGCCAGCAGTCTCTCGGTGGGAAGAGATACGCAGTATTTT. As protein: CASSLSVGRDTQYF.

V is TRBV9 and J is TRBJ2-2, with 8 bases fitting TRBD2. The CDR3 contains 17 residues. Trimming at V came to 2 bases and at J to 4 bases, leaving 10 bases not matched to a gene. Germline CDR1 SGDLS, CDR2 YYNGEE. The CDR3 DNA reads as TGTGCCAGCAGCGTCGGGGGGGGCGGGACTTTCACCGGGGAGCTGTTTTTT. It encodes CASSVGGGGTFTGELFF.

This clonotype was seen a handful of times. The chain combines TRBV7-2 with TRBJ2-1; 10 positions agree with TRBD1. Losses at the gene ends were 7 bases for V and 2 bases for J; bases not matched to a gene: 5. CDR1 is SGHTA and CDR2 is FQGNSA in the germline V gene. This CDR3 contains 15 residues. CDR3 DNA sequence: TGTGCCAGCATCTTGGGACAGGGGACCTACAATGAGCAGTTCTTC. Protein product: CASILGQGTYNEQFF.

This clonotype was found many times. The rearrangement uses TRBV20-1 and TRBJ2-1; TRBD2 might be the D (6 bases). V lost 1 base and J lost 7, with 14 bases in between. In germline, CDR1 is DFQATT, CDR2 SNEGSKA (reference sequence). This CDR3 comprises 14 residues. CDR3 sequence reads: CSARGFGGTNEQFF. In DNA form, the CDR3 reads TGCAGTGCTAGAGGCTTCGGAGGGACGAATGAGCAGTTCTTC.

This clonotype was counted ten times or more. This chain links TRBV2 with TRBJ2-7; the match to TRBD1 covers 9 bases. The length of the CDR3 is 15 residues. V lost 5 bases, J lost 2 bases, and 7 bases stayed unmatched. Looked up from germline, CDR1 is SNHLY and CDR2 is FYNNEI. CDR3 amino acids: CASSPNRDRAYEQYF. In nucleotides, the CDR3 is TGTGCCAGCAGTCCGAACCGGGACAGGGCCTACGAGCAGTACTTC.

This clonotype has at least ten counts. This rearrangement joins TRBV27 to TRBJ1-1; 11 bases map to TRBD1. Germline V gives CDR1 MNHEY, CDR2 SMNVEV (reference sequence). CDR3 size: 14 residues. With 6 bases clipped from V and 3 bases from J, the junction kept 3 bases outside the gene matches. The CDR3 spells CASSRDRGYTEAFF. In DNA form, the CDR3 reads TGTGCCAGCAGCAGGGACAGGGGGTACACTGAAGCTTTCTTT.

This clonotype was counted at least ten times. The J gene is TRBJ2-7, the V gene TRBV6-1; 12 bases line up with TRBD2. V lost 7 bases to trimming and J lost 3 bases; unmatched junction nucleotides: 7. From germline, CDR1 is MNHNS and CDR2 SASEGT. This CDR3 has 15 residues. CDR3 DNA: TGTGCCAGCAATATACTAGCGGGAGGTATCTACGAGCAGTACTTC. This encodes CASNILAGGIYEQYF.

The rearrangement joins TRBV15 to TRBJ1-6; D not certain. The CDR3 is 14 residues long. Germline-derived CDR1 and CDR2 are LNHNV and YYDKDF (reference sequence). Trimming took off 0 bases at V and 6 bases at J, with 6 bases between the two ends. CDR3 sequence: CATSREGSNSPLHF. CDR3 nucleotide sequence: TGTGCCACCAGCAGAGAAGGATCTAATTCACCCCTCCACTTT.

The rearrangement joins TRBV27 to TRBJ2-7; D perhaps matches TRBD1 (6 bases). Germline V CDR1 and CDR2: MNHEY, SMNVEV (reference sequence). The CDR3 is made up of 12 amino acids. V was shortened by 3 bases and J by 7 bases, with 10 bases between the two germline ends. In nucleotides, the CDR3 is TGTGCCAGCAGTTTTGTAGGGACAGAGCAGTACTTC. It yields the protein CASSFVGTEQYF.

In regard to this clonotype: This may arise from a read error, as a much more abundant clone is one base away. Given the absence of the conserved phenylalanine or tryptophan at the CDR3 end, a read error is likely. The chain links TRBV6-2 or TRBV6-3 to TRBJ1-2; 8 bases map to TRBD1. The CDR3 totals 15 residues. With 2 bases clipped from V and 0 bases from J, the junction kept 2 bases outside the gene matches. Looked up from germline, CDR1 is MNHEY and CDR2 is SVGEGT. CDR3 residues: CASSYGTGANYGYTS. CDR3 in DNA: TGTGCCAGCAGTTACGGGACAGGAGCTAACTATGGCTACACCTCC.

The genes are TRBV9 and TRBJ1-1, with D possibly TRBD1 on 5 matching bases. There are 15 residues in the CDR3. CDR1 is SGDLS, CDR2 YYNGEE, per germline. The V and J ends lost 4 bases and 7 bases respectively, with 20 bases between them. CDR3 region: CASSPVSGPIGEAFF. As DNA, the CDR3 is TGTGCCAGCAGCCCAGTATCAGGGCCCATCGGTGAAGCTTTCTTT.

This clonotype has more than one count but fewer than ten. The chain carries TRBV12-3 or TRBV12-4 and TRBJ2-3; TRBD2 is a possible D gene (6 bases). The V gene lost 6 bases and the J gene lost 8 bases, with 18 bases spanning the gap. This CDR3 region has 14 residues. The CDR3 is CASRLTRGSVTQYF. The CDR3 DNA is TGTGCCAGCAGACTGACTAGGGGATCCGTTACGCAGTATTTT.

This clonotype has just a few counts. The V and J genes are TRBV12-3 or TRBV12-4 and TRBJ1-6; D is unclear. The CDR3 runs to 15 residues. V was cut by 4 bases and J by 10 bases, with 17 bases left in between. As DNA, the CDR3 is TGTGCCAGCAGTTCCCCAGGTCCCCACGAGTCACCCCTCCACTTT. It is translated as CASSSPGPHESPLHF.

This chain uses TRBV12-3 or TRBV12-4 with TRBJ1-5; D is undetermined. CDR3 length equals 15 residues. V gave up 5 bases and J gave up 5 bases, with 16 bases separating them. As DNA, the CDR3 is TGTGCCAGCAGTCTGCCCGGCGTCGGCTATCAGCCCCAGCATTTT. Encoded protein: CASSLPGVGYQPQHF.

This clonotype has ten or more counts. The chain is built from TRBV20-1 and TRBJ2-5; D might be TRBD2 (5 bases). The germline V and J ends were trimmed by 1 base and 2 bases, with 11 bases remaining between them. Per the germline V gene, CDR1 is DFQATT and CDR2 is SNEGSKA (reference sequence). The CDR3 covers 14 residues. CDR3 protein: CSARGIARQETQYF. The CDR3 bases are TGCAGTGCTAGAGGGATAGCGAGACAAGAGACCCAGTACTTC.

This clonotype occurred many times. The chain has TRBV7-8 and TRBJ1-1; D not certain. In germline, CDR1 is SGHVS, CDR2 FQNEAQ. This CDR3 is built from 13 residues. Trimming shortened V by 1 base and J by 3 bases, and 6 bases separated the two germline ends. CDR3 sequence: CASSLVRDTEAFF. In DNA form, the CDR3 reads TGTGCCAGCAGCTTAGTAAGGGACACTGAAGCTTTCTTT.